This TCR beta chain was observed in a study of control samples from healthy donors and cancer patients. Sequencing used immunoSEQ multiplex PCR; TCRdb keeps in-frame clones, though not all of them. The sample carries under 150,000 clones, approximately 94% recorded once. The CDR3 is 19 amino acids. V shed 1 base, J shed 0 bases, and the junction held 13 bases outside the gene matches. CDR1 MGHRA and CDR2 YSYEKL come from the germline V gene. Sequencing was carried out using blood. This TCR was recovered from a man aged 25-45 years in good health. The chain employs TRBV4-1 and TRBJ2-7; TRBD1 aligns across 9 bases. Here the CDR3 reads CASSQGGGTGFTSSYEQYF. In nucleotides, the CDR3 is TGCGCCAGCAGCCAAGGGGGAGGGACAGGGTTCACCAGCTCCTACGAGCAGTACTTC.